This T cell receptor beta chain was identified in a study of molecular identifiers for immune sequencing clone quantification. The sample holds many counts of this clonotype. In TCRdb, the PCR reads were re-called with MiXCR into one record per CDR3 protein. Of about 640,000 distinct CDR3 sequences in the sample, nearly 20% are singletons; the top ten hold 0.7% to 1%. Germline CDR1 SGHVS, CDR2 FQNEAQ. CDR3 length: 17 residues. Trimming cost V 1 base and J 11 bases; bases outside gene matches: 19. The sequence derives from a human donor in good health. Some libraries in this study had Jurkat cell RNA spiked in. Sequencing was performed on naive CD8+ T cells from blood, with Jurkat cell RNA spiked in. Documented subset: FACS-sorted CD8+CD4-CCR7+CD45RA+ naive T cells. The V and J genes are TRBV7-8 and TRBJ1-1, with TRBD1 matching over 7 bases. The chain's CDR3 is CASSLVGATGAQGVAFF. Written as DNA, the CDR3 is TGTGCCAGCAGCTTAGTGGGGGCTACAGGGGCCCAGGGGGTGGCTTTCTTT.